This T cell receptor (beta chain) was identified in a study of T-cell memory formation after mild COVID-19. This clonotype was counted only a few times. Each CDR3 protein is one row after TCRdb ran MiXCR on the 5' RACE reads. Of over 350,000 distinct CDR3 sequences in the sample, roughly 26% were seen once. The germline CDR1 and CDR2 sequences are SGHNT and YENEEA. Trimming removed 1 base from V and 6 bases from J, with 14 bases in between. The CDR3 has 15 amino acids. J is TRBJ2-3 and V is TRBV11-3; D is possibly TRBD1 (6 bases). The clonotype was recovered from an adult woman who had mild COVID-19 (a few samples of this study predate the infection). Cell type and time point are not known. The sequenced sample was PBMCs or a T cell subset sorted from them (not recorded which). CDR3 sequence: CASSLGGQWMDTQYF. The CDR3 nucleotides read TGTGCCAGCAGCTTAGGGGGACAATGGATGGATACGCAGTATTTT.